Each of the 20 T cell receptor beta chains below was sequenced from the same sample in a study of T cells in Graves' hyperthyroidism and ophthalmopathy. RNA transcripts served as the template for amplifying TCR beta CDR3 regions. Researchers ran a first-round RT-PCR on the TCR CDR3 using the HTBI primer set. TCRdb reanalysed the multiplex PCR reads using MiXCR and keeps one entry per CDR3 protein. This sample has approximately 700,000 distinct CDR3 sequences; approximately 42% occur once, and the top ten carry less than 8.5%. Sample: peripheral blood or thyroid tissue (not recorded which). These receptors originate from an adult man with Graves' disease, either hyperthyroidism or ophthalmopathy (not recorded which).

This chain connects TRBV15 to TRBJ2-5; 11 bases are shared with TRBD2. V was pared by 3 bases and J by 4 bases, with 1 base of the junction left unmatched. Germline V gene sequence: CDR1 LNHNV, CDR2 YYDKDF (reference sequence). This CDR3 region has 14 residues. CDR3 sequence reads: CATSSGLAGETQYF. CDR3 in DNA: TGTGCCACCAGCAGTGGACTAGCGGGAGAGACCCAGTACTTC.

V and J are TRBV2 and TRBJ2-2; possibly TRBD1 for D (5 bases). V shed 4 bases and J shed 3 bases, with 18 bases lying between them. In germline, CDR1 is SNHLY, CDR2 FYNNEI. This CDR3 spans 17 amino acids. As DNA, the CDR3 is TGTGCCAGCAGTGTTCAGATTCGACAGACATACACCGGGGAGCTGTTTTTT. This translates into CASSVQIRQTYTGELFF. Based on the CDR3 plus reference TRBV2 and TRBJ2-2, the full variable domain is EPEVTQTPSHQVTQMGQEVILRCVPISNHLYFYWYRQILGQKVEFLVSFYNNEISEKSEIFDDQFSVERPDGSNFTLKIRSTKLEDSAMYFCASSVQIRQTYTGELFFGEGSRLTVL.

This clonotype has just one count. In DNA form, the CDR3 reads TGTGCCACCAGCGGCGGAATCTATGGCTACACCTTC. It yields the protein CATSGGIYGYTF. The chain recombines TRBV24-1 with TRBJ1-2; D is undetermined. Trimming cost V 7 bases and J 4 bases, with 9 bases left between them. Germline CDR1 is KGHDR and CDR2 is SFDVKD. CDR3 size: 12 residues.

The chain links TRBV5-1 to TRBJ2-7, with 8 bases identical to TRBD1. The ends lost 0 bases at V and 5 bases at J; junction bases unmatched: 4. The CDR3 spans 14 residues. Germline values: CDR1 SGHRS, CDR2 YFSETQ. The CDR3 DNA sequence: TGCGCCAGCAGCTTGGCTGTGGACAGGGACGAGCAGTACTTC. Protein product: CASSLAVDRDEQYF.

The chain employs TRBV2 and TRBJ1-2; no clear D. This CDR3 has 13 residues. CDR1 SNHLY and CDR2 FYNNEI come from the germline V gene. Trimming left V 7 bases short and J 7 bases short, with 16 bases between. The CDR3 nucleotides read TGTGCCAGCAAGGAGTCGAGAAGCGGTGGCTACACCTTC. Protein sequence: CASKESRSGGYTF.

The CDR3 DNA is TGTGCCAGCAGTTCCAGCAGCGGGGGGGAGACCCAGCATTTT. Translating it yields CASSSSSGGETQHF. The V gene is TRBV12-3 or TRBV12-4, the J gene TRBJ1-5; D is possibly TRBD1 (5 bases). Trimming removed 4 bases at V and 11 bases at J, with 18 bases between. The CDR3 length is 14 residues.

This clonotype occurred a few times. The CDR3 loop reads CSAPGQGREKLFF. CDR3 nucleotide sequence: TGCAGTGCTCCGGGACAGGGGAGGGAGAAACTGTTTTTT. The chain uses TRBV20-1 and TRBJ1-4, with 10 bases matching TRBD1. This CDR3 region has 13 residues. Germline assignment: CDR1 DFQATT and CDR2 SNEGSKA (reference sequence). With 5 bases clipped from V and 11 bases from J, the junction kept 8 bases outside the gene matches.

V and J are TRBV29-1 and TRBJ1-2; possible D gene TRBD1, 5 bases. The CDR3 consists of 18 residues. V was clipped by 8 bases and J by 4 bases, with 32 bases between them. Germline CDR1 and CDR2: SQVTM and ANQGSEA. The DNA for the CDR3 is TGCAGCTTAGGGGCTGTGGGGTCCAGCGTTACAAGACTCTATGGCTACACCTTC. Translated: CSLGAVGSSVTRLYGYTF.

The chain links TRBV7-2 to TRBJ1-5; D uncertain. From germline, CDR1 is SGHTA and CDR2 FQGNSA. The CDR3 extends over 17 amino acids. Trimming cost V 5 bases and J 2 bases, with 19 bases left between them. The CDR3 reads CASSPTLQRMGNQPQHF. The CDR3 DNA sequence: TGTGCCAGCAGCCCGACCCTACAGCGCATGGGCAATCAGCCCCAGCATTTT.

This clonotype was seen more than once but under ten times. The V gene is TRBV7-9, the J gene TRBJ1-3; D possibly corresponds to TRBD1 (5 bases). Germline-derived CDR1 and CDR2 are SEHNR and FQNEAQ (reference sequence). V was shortened by 6 bases and J by 0 bases, with 6 bases between the two germline ends. This CDR3 is 13 amino acids long. The CDR3 loop reads CASSGTSGNTIYF. The CDR3 region has the DNA TGTGCCAGCAGTGGGACCTCTGGAAACACCATATATTTT.

The V call is TRBV9, the J call TRBJ1-1; tentative D call: TRBD1 (5 bases). Germline lookup yields CDR1 SGDLS and CDR2 YYNGEE. The V and J ends lost 2 bases and 1 base respectively, with 9 bases between them. This CDR3 contains 14 residues. The CDR3 is CASSVNRQNTEAFF. In DNA form, the CDR3 reads TGTGCCAGCAGCGTGAACAGGCAGAACACTGAAGCTTTCTTT.

This chain uses TRBV29-1 with TRBJ2-2; D possibly corresponds to TRBD1 (5 bases). The CDR3 extends over 16 amino acids. Per the germline V gene, CDR1 is SQVTM and CDR2 is ANQGSEA. Trimming left V 0 bases short and J 1 base short, with 12 bases between. The CDR3 loop reads CSVEDPFTGNTGELFF. The CDR3 DNA reads as TGCAGCGTTGAAGATCCCTTTACAGGGAACACCGGGGAGCTGTTTTTT.

In this sample, this clonotype turned up many times. The chain links TRBV19 to TRBJ1-2; 10 bases match TRBD1. The CDR3 runs to 14 residues. CDR1 is LNHDA and CDR2 is SQIVND in the germline V gene (reference sequence). V was clipped by 4 bases and J by 5 bases; unmatched bases: 4. CDR3 DNA sequence: TGTGCCAGTAGTAGTCCGGGACAGGGGTATGGCTACACCTTC. It specifies CASSSPGQGYGYTF.

V usage is TRBV2 and J usage is TRBJ2-2; 11 positions agree with TRBD2. V gave up 6 bases and J gave up 8 bases; unmatched junction bases: 2. The germline V gene has CDR1 SNHLY and CDR2 FYNNEI. This CDR3 is 13 amino acids long. For the CDR3, the DNA is TGTGCCAGCAGACTAGCGGGAGTTGGGGAGCTGTTTTTT. Its translation: CASRLAGVGELFF.

This chain joins TRBV2 and TRBJ1-1; D is uncertain. With 8 bases removed from V and 0 bases from J, the gap between germline ends came to 7 bases. Germline values: CDR1 SNHLY, CDR2 FYNNEI. The CDR3 consists of 12 residues. For the CDR3, the DNA is TGTGCCAGCCCCCTAGTGAACACTGAAGCTTTCTTT. It translates to CASPLVNTEAFF.

This clonotype was observed many times. The chain recombines TRBV29-1 with TRBJ2-5; D not resolved. The germline V gene encodes CDR1 SQVTM and CDR2 ANQGSEA. This CDR3 has 12 residues. The V end was cut by 4 bases, the J end by 5 bases, with 11 bases between. DNA for the CDR3: TGCAGCGTTGTAGTGGGTGGCGAGACCCAGTACTTC. Its translation is CSVVVGGETQYF.

The genes are TRBV12-3 or TRBV12-4 and TRBJ2-5; D unclear. The CDR3 has 13 residues. V was clipped by 5 bases and J by 1 base, with 8 bases between them. This CDR3 is CASSERPQETQYF. CDR3 nucleotide sequence: TGTGCCAGCAGTGAACGACCCCAAGAGACCCAGTACTTC.

At least ten counts were recorded for this clonotype. The CDR3 protein is CSVGRDTNEKLFF. Written as DNA, the CDR3 is TGCAGCGTCGGCCGGGACACTAATGAAAAACTGTTTTTT. The chain has TRBV29-1 and TRBJ1-4, with D tentatively TRBD1 (5 bases). The CDR3 consists of 13 residues. Germline V gives CDR1 SQVTM, CDR2 ANQGSEA. Trimming removed 6 bases from V and 2 bases from J, with 10 bases in between.

Notes on this clonotype: A read error may be the cause here, since a much bigger clone is one base away. This sequence joins TRBV7-4 and TRBJ1-2, with 7 positions matching TRBD1. The CDR3 is made up of 15 amino acids. After removal of 2 bases from V and 7 bases from J, the junction contained 10 bases not matched to a gene. Germline CDR1 and CDR2: SGHVT and SQSDAQ. In DNA, the CDR3 is TGTGCCAGCAGCTTATGGTTGACAGGGCTTGGTGGCTACACCTTC. It is translated as CASSLWLTGLGGYTF.

V gene TRBV2 combines with J gene TRBJ1-6, with D tentatively TRBD1 (5 bases). There are 16 residues in the CDR3. Trimming removed 8 bases at V and 3 bases at J, with 17 bases between. Per germline, CDR1 SNHLY and CDR2 FYNNEI. The CDR3 spells CASLVGETVYNSPLHF. The CDR3 DNA is TGTGCCAGCCTGGTTGGAGAGACAGTCTATAATTCACCCCTCCACTTT.